The 20 T cell receptor beta chains below come from one sample, sequenced in a study of shared clonotypes between healthy human individuals. TCRdb keeps only in-frame clones here, not all; method: immunoSEQ multiplex PCR. The profile shows some 1 million clones, under 80% of them singletons. Sequencing input: memory CD4+ T cells sorted from blood. Subset here: CD45RA-negative fraction. The receptor set was obtained from a man younger than 35 in good health.

V is TRBV11-2 and J is TRBJ1-1, with D perhaps TRBD1 (6 bases). V shed 6 bases and J shed 4 bases, with 18 bases lying between them. Germline CDR1 reads SGHAT; CDR2 reads FQNNGV. The length of the CDR3 is 15 residues. DNA of the CDR3: TGTGCCAGCAGAAAAAGGGGGGGCACGGTCACTGAAGCTTTCTTT. Encoded protein: CASRKRGGTVTEAFF.

This chain uses TRBV6-1 with TRBJ2-6; D gene uncertain. Trimming removed 3 bases at V and 2 bases at J, with 8 bases between. This CDR3 is 15 amino acids long. Germline V gene lookup returns CDR1 MNHNS and CDR2 SASEGT. The CDR3 is CASSDERAGANVLTF. CDR3 DNA: TGTGCCAGCAGTGATGAGCGCGCTGGGGCCAACGTCCTGACTTTC.

This chain connects TRBV10-3 to TRBJ2-3; TRBD2 agrees at 12 bases. The CDR3 length is 15 residues. Germline V lookup: CDR1 ENHRY, CDR2 SYGVKD. V shed 6 bases, J shed 2 bases, and the junction held 3 bases outside the gene matches. CDR3 DNA: TGTGCCATCAGGACTAGCGGGAGCGTCACAGATACGCAGTATTTT. Protein sequence: CAIRTSGSVTDTQYF.

This rearrangement joins TRBV5-4 to TRBJ2-7; D not resolved. From germline, CDR1 is SGHNT and CDR2 YYREEE (reference sequence). With 0 bases removed from V and 0 bases from J, the gap between germline ends came to 10 bases. The CDR3 sequence is 15 residues long. The CDR3 sequence: CASSLGHGSSYEQYF. In DNA form, the CDR3 reads TGTGCCAGCAGCTTGGGACATGGAAGCTCCTACGAGCAGTACTTC.

V is TRBV7-9 and J is TRBJ2-3, with D unclear. Germline V gene data show CDR1 as SEHNR and CDR2 as FQNEAQ (reference sequence). There are 11 residues in the CDR3. Trimming stripped 11 bases from V and 0 bases from J, with 6 bases between. The CDR3 DNA reads TGTGCCGGCGCTAGCACAGATACGCAGTATTTT. This translates into CAGASTDTQYF.

The V call is TRBV7-9, the J call TRBJ1-2; D may be TRBD1 (6 bases). This CDR3 has 14 amino acids. The germline gives CDR1 SEHNR, CDR2 FQNEAQ (reference sequence). The V end lost 7 bases, the J end lost 2 bases, and 14 bases lay between the germline ends. CDR3 sequence: CASTGMRGNYGYTF. The CDR3 nucleotides read TGTGCCAGCACCGGGATGAGGGGGAACTATGGCTACACCTTC.

This chain connects TRBV30 to TRBJ2-1; D not certain. V lost 4 bases, J lost 3 bases, and 10 bases lay in between. This CDR3 is 13 amino acids long. Per germline, CDR1 GTSNPN and CDR2 SVGIG (reference sequence). CDR3 protein: CAWNRLDYNEQFF. The CDR3 DNA is TGTGCCTGGAATCGGCTAGACTACAATGAGCAGTTCTTC.

The V gene is TRBV7-2, the J gene TRBJ1-5; D is unresolved. Trimming removed 1 base at V and 4 bases at J, with 11 bases between. The germline V gene has CDR1 SGHTA and CDR2 FQGNSA. The CDR3 is 15 amino acids. The CDR3 DNA reads as TGTGCCAGCAGCTTAGTTAATACTGCGAATCAGCCCCAGCATTTT. It translates to CASSLVNTANQPQHF.

The rearrangement joins TRBV7-2 to TRBJ1-6; D is unresolved. Trimming removed 2 bases at V and 6 bases at J, with 11 bases between. The CDR3 has 15 amino acids. Per the germline V gene, CDR1 is SGHTA and CDR2 is FQGNSA. As DNA, the CDR3 is TGTGCCAGCAGCTTACTAGTCAGCGTTAATTCACCCCTCCACTTT. It encodes CASSLLVSVNSPLHF.

This clone was detected only a few times. CDR3 sequence reads: CASSLFGATNEKLFF. CDR3 bases: TGTGCCAGCAGCTTATTTGGCGCAACTAATGAAAAACTGTTTTTT. The chain uses TRBV7-8 and TRBJ1-4, with D unclear. V lost 2 bases, J lost 0 bases, and 7 bases lay in between. Germline CDR1 and CDR2: SGHVS and FQNEAQ. This CDR3 comprises 15 residues.

The rearrangement uses TRBV7-9 and TRBJ2-1, with D hard to call. The CDR3 runs to 16 residues. The V end was cut by 4 bases, the J end by 5 bases, with 18 bases between. CDR1 is SEHNR, CDR2 FQNEAQ, per germline (reference sequence). CDR3 in DNA: TGTGCCAGCAGCTACCAAGCGCAACACCTTCACAATGAGCAGTTCTTC. This gives the protein CASSYQAQHLHNEQFF.

This rearrangement joins TRBV6-1 to TRBJ2-7; 10 nucleotides agree with TRBD2. CDR3 length equals 14 residues. Germline assignment: CDR1 MNHNS and CDR2 SASEGT. V shed 7 bases and J 2 bases; nucleotides not matched to a gene: 5. CDR3 region: CASTGLAATYEQYF. DNA of the CDR3: TGTGCCAGCACTGGACTAGCGGCTACCTACGAGCAGTACTTC.

V is TRBV5-6 and J is TRBJ2-3; D possibly corresponds to TRBD2 (5 bases). Germline CDR1 reads SGHDT; CDR2 reads YYEEEE. This CDR3 is 16 amino acids long. The V gene lost 4 bases and the J gene lost 0 bases, with 15 bases spanning the gap. For the CDR3, the DNA is TGTGCCAGCAGCCCCAATAGCGCGATTAGCACAGATACGCAGTATTTT. Translated: CASSPNSAISTDTQYF.

The genes are TRBV9 and TRBJ2-2; TRBD1 is a possible D gene (5 bases). The germline CDR1 and CDR2 sequences are SGDLS and YYNGEE. The CDR3 totals 16 residues. The V end lost 2 bases, the J end lost 0 bases, and 11 bases lay between the germline ends. The CDR3 nucleotides read TGTGCCAGCAGCGTGCTTGGCAGGGCGAACACCGGGGAGCTGTTTTTT. Its protein is CASSVLGRANTGELFF.

For the CDR3, the DNA is TGTGCCACCCGCTTCCGGGGGGCCGGAGACACTGAAGCTTTCTTT. Protein: CATRFRGAGDTEAFF. The rearrangement uses TRBV19 and TRBJ1-1, with a tentative D call TRBD1 (6 bases). V was trimmed by 10 bases and J by 3 bases, leaving 21 bases between them. CDR1 is LNHDA and CDR2 is SQIVND in the germline V gene (reference sequence). This CDR3 contains 15 residues.

The gene calls are TRBV6-6 and TRBJ2-1, with a tentative D call TRBD2 (6 bases). Per germline, CDR1 MNHNY and CDR2 SVGAGI (reference sequence). Trimming cost V 2 bases and J 7 bases, with 15 bases left between them. This CDR3 is 15 amino acids long. CDR3 DNA sequence: TGTGCCAGCAGTTACGGTATCAGCGGGTCAAATGAGCAGTTCTTC. Translated, it gives CASSYGISGSNEQFF.

J is TRBJ1-1 and V is TRBV29-1; no definite D call. Trimming took 0 bases from V and 6 from J, leaving 11 bases between them. Germline-derived CDR1 and CDR2 are SQVTM and ANQGSEA. The length of the CDR3 is 13 residues. This chain's CDR3 is CSVEDFSSAEAFF. The CDR3 DNA is TGCAGCGTTGAAGATTTCTCTTCTGCTGAAGCTTTCTTT. The whole variable domain, filled in from reference TRBV29-1 and TRBJ1-1, reads SAVISQKPSRDICQRGTSLTIQCQVDSQVTMMFWYRQQPGQSLTLIATANQGSEATYESGFVIDKFPISRPNLTFSTLTVSNMSPEDSSIYLCSVEDFSSAEAFFGQGTRLTVV.

V usage is TRBV6-5 and J usage is TRBJ2-2; D is unclear. Trimming shortened V by 1 base and J by 4 bases, and 7 bases separated the two germline ends. Germline V lookup: CDR1 MNHEY, CDR2 SVGAGI. This CDR3 is 14 amino acids long. In DNA, the CDR3 is TGTGCCAGCAGTTACTTGAGGACCACCGGGGAGCTGTTTTTT. It yields the protein CASSYLRTTGELFF.

The chain uses TRBV28 and TRBJ2-3; no firm D call. The CDR3 spans 12 residues. V was trimmed by 6 bases and J by 3 bases, leaving 7 bases between them. Germline V gene data show CDR1 as MDHEN and CDR2 as SYDVKM. CDR3 sequence reads: CASSQSTDTQYF. As DNA, the CDR3 is TGTGCCAGCAGCCAGTCTACAGATACGCAGTATTTT.

As regards this clone: Other nucleotide sequences from this sample produce the same CDR3. The rearrangement uses TRBV5-1 and TRBJ2-1; 11 nucleotides align to TRBD2. The V segment lost 4 bases and the J segment 7 bases; nucleotides outside the gene matches: 7. CDR1 and CDR2 (germline): SGHRS, YFSETQ. The CDR3 extends over 15 amino acids. This chain's CDR3 is CASSPGTSGFNEQFF. The CDR3 bases are TGCGCCAGCAGCCCCGGGACTAGCGGATTTAATGAGCAGTTCTTC.